This is a list of T cell receptor beta chains from one sample in a study of T-cell memory formation after mild COVID-19. TCRdb redid the calling of the 5' RACE reads with MiXCR, one entry per CDR3 protein. The profile shows just under 150,000 distinct CDR3 sequences, about 19% of them singletons. Sequences were obtained from PBMCs or a T cell subset sorted from them (not recorded which). The receptor set was obtained from an adult woman who had mild COVID-19 (a few samples of this study predate the infection). Cell type and time point are not known. Both conserved end residues are part of each CDR3. The D gene is left open where the match is weak. Only some rows state a clone size, as once, few, many or a class for expanded clones.

d_gene,j_gene,v_gene,abundance,CDR3nt,CDR3aa
.,TRBJ2-5,TRBV6-6,.,TGTGCCAGCCGTTCCCCGTCTGGAGAGACCCAGTACTTC,CASRSPSGETQYF
.,TRBJ1-2,TRBV30,.,TGTGCCTGGAGTGCCTTTAGGGGCTATGGCTACACCTTC,CAWSAFRGYGYTF
.,TRBJ1-1,TRBV20-1,.,TGCAGTGCTAGAGAGGGACCGAACACTGAAGCTTTCTTT,CSAREGPNTEAFF
TRBD2,TRBJ2-5,TRBV7-9,few,TGTGCCAGCAGCCCCCCGGGACTAGGAGAGACCCAGTACTTC,CASSPPGLGETQYF
.,TRBJ2-5,TRBV29-1,few,TGCAGCGTTAGGGCCAATGGGGAGACCCAGTACTTC,CSVRANGETQYF
TRBD1,TRBJ2-7,TRBV3-1,.,TGTGCCAGCAGCCACGGGACAGGCACCTACGAGCAGTACTTC,CASSHGTGTYEQYF
.,TRBJ1-2,TRBV6-5,.,TGTGCCAGCAGTTATCGGGCGGCAGGGAGCTATGGCTACACCTTC,CASSYRAAGSYGYTF
.,TRBJ2-3,TRBV6-5,many,TGTGCCAGCAGTCAGGGACCCAGCACAGATACGCAGTATTTT,CASSQGPSTDTQYF
.,TRBJ2-3,TRBV29-1,few,TGCAGCGTTGATGATAGGGTGCTTAGCACAGATACGCAGTATTTT,CSVDDRVLSTDTQYF
.,TRBJ1-2,TRBV20-1,.,TGCAGTGCTCCGGGATATGGCTACACCTTC,CSAPGYGYTF
TRBD1,TRBJ2-7,TRBV7-2,many,TGTGCCAGCAGTTTCTCCGGGACAGGGTTCTACGAGCAGTACTTC,CASSFSGTGFYEQYF
.,TRBJ1-1,TRBV20-1,.,TGCAGTGCTGCGGATTTCAGGAAAAACACTGAAGCTTTCTTT,CSAADFRKNTEAFF
.,TRBJ2-7,TRBV20-1,.,TGCAGTGCTAGAGATTCACACAGGGTTCGGTACGAGCAGTACTTC,CSARDSHRVRYEQYF
.,TRBJ1-2,TRBV5-1,.,TGCGCCAGCAGCTTGCAAGGGGGGCTCTATGGCTACACCTTC,CASSLQGGLYGYTF
.,TRBJ2-3,TRBV5-1,few,TGCGCCAGCAGCTCGTCCGGGACCGAGCCAGATACGCAGTATTTT,CASSSSGTEPDTQYF
.,TRBJ1-1,TRBV20-1,.,TGCAGTGCTAGAGATGGATCAGGGGCCGTAAACACTGAAGCTTTCTTT,CSARDGSGAVNTEAFF
TRBD1,TRBJ2-7,TRBV7-7,.,TGTGCTAGCAGCTTAGAGTGGACAGGGGCCTACGAGCAGTACTTC,CASSLEWTGAYEQYF
.,TRBJ1-4,TRBV6-5,.,TGTGCCAGCAGTCCCGGCCCAGGGCCGGAAAAACTGTTTTTT,CASSPGPGPEKLFF
.,TRBJ2-2,TRBV24-1,.,TGTGCCACCAGTGATTTCGGTCTAGCCGACACCGGGGAGCTGTTTTTT,CATSDFGLADTGELFF
.,TRBJ1-2,TRBV25-1,once,TGTGCCAGCAGTTTGGCTACCTGGGATGGCTACACCTTC,CASSLATWDGYTF
.,TRBJ2-3,TRBV6-2/TRBV6-3,few,TGTGCCAGCAGCCGAGACTATAGTGGCCCCGGAACGCAGTATTTT,CASSRDYSGPGTQYF
TRBD2,TRBJ2-1,TRBV10-3,.,TGTGCCATCAGGGCGGGAGAAGGCAATGAGCAGTTCTTC,CAIRAGEGNEQFF
TRBD1,TRBJ1-2,TRBV9,.,TGTGCCAGCAGCAAGACAGGGAACTATGGCTACACCTTC,CASSKTGNYGYTF
TRBD1,TRBJ2-7,TRBV25-1,.,TGTGCCAGCAGGAGGGGGCAGGGGATATACGAGCAGTACTTC,CASRRGQGIYEQYF
TRBD1,TRBJ2-5,TRBV7-2,.,TGTGCCAGCAGTCGACAGGGCGAAGAGACCCAGTACTTC,CASSRQGEETQYF
TRBD1,TRBJ1-2,TRBV12-3/TRBV12-4,.,TGTGCCAGCGGGATGACAGGGGATCTGGGAAGCTACACCTTC,CASGMTGDLGSYTF
.,TRBJ2-2,TRBV6-5,few,TGTGCCAGCAGTTACTCTAGGGCTAACACCGGGGAGCTGTTTTTT,CASSYSRANTGELFF
.,TRBJ2-1,TRBV18,few,TGTGCCAGCTCACCACGACTCCAAGGGGGTGAGCAGTTCTTC,CASSPRLQGGEQFF
.,TRBJ2-7,TRBV7-6,.,TGTGCCAGCAGGCGGGACAGCCACTCCTACGAGCAGTACTTC,CASRRDSHSYEQYF
.,TRBJ1-4,TRBV5-6,.,TGTGCCAGCAGCTTGTATCGGGGTGTTGCAACTAATGAAAAACTGTTTTTT,CASSLYRGVATNEKLFF
TRBD2,TRBJ2-3,TRBV27,.,TGTGCCAGCAGTCTCGGACTAGCGGGGAACACAGATACGCAGTATTTT,CASSLGLAGNTDTQYF
.,TRBJ2-3,TRBV7-2,.,TGTGCCAGCAGCTTAGCGCGGGGGCCCTGGGAGACGCAGTATTTT,CASSLARGPWETQYF
TRBD1,TRBJ1-2,TRBV20-1,.,TGCAGTGCTAGTTTCGGACAGGGAACCGTAGGGCGAGGCTACACCTTC,CSASFGQGTVGRGYTF
.,TRBJ2-5,TRBV7-2,.,TGTGCCAGCAGCTCGACTCCAAACTCACGGGAGACCCAGTACTTC,CASSSTPNSRETQYF
TRBD2,TRBJ2-2,TRBV4-1,.,TGCGCCAGCAGGCGGCTAGCGGGAGAAAACACCGGGGAGCTGTTTTTT,CASRRLAGENTGELFF
.,TRBJ1-6,TRBV29-1,few,TGCAGCGTTGAAGACCCTCAACCGCTTTATAATTCACCCCTCCACTTT,CSVEDPQPLYNSPLHF
TRBD1,TRBJ1-6,TRBV7-2,once,TGTGCCAGCAGCTCCTACAGGGGACATAACCTCCACTTT,CASSSYRGHNLHF
TRBD1,TRBJ2-3,TRBV29-1,.,TGCAGCGTTGAACGCGGACAGGATGGCACAGATACGCAGTATTTT,CSVERGQDGTDTQYF
.,TRBJ2-5,TRBV5-1,.,TGCGCCAGCAGCTTGGAGCAGGGGCGGCAAGAGACCCAGTACTTC,CASSLEQGRQETQYF
.,TRBJ2-3,TRBV5-1,many,TGCGCCAGCAGCCCGGGGACTAGCACAGATACGCAGTATTTT,CASSPGTSTDTQYF
TRBD2,TRBJ2-2,TRBV4-2,few,TGTGCCAGCAGCCAAGGGACTAGCGGGAGGACCGGGGAGCTGTTTTTT,CASSQGTSGRTGELFF
.,TRBJ2-5,TRBV9,.,TGTGCCAGCAGCGCAGCGGGCTACCAAGAGACCCAGTACTTC,CASSAAGYQETQYF
.,TRBJ2-7,TRBV6-2/TRBV6-3,.,TGTGCCAGCAGTTACCCCCCACTCGAGGAGCAGTACTTC,CASSYPPLEEQYF